This T cell receptor beta chain was sequenced during a study of T cells in women clearing cervical HPV infection. V was cut by 2 bases and J by 2 bases, with 16 bases left in between. CDR3 size: 15 residues. Germline CDR1 and CDR2: GTSNPN and SVGIG (reference sequence). Turning to this clone: The observed sequence ends 3 residues before the CDR3 terminus, with the missing tail filled in from the germline J gene.

TCRdb's table, derived via immunoSEQ multiplex PCR, lists solely in-frame clones and lacks some. The table for this sample gives about 44,000 clones. The V gene is TRBV30, the J gene TRBJ2-7, with D unclear. The source material was blood buffy coat. The TCR sequence derives from a woman aged 18-69 years with a cervical HPV16 infection that either progressed to CIN3+ or cleared (not recorded which). This CDR3 reads CAWSSVRKNTYEQYF. The CDR3 DNA, read in part, is TGTGCCTGGAGTTCTGTAAGAAAAAACACCTACGAG. Looking up the rest from reference TRBV30 and TRBJ2-7 gives the full variable domain: SQTIHQWPATLVQPVGSPLSLECTVEGTSNPNLYWYRQAAGRGLQLLFYSVGIGQISSEVPQNLSASRPQDRQFILSSKKLLLSDSGFYLCAWSSVRKNTYEQYFGPGTRLTVT.